These 24 T cell receptor beta chains came from one sample sequenced in a study of a mutant IDH1 vaccine in newly diagnosed glioma. Time point in this sample: baseline, week 1 (first vaccination visit). Treatment: pre-vaccination baseline after standard-of-care therapy. The assay was immunoSEQ multiplex PCR, and TCRdb's table has in-frame clones only and misses some. The table lists some 51,000 clones, over 60% of them singletons. The sequencing used PBMCs, collected from a glioma patient treated with radiotherapy, temozolomide or both. The receptors originated from a woman aged 40 to 49 with glioma.

V gene TRBV5-1 combines with J gene TRBJ1-4, with TRBD1 matching 7 bases. CDR3 size: 15 residues. Germline V gene lookup returns CDR1 SGHRS and CDR2 YFSETQ. Trimming at V came to 4 bases and at J to 8 bases, leaving 11 bases not matched to a gene. CDR3 residues: CASSARTGPPEKLFF. DNA for the CDR3: TGCGCCAGCAGCGCGCGGACAGGCCCGCCGGAAAAACTGTTTTTT.

The V call is TRBV5-1, the J call TRBJ2-7, with a weak D call TRBD2 (7 bases). The germline V gene encodes CDR1 SGHRS and CDR2 YFSETQ. V dropped 0 bases and J dropped 4 bases, with 11 bases sitting between them. The CDR3 spans 14 residues. CDR3 residues: CASSLAGGPYEQYF. CDR3 bases: TGCGCCAGCAGCTTGGCCGGGGGGCCGTACGAGCAGTACTTC.

This chain links TRBV10-3 with TRBJ1-6; TRBD1 might be the D (5 bases). Trimming left V 4 bases short and J 10 bases short, with 14 bases between. The CDR3 is 14 amino acids. The germline V gene has CDR1 ENHRY and CDR2 SYGVKD. CDR3 in DNA: TGTGCCATCAGTGGCCAGGGAGGCGTCTCACCCCTCCACTTT. This codes for CAISGQGGVSPLHF.

This clone was counted only a few times. This rearrangement joins TRBV2 to TRBJ1-1; D remains unclear. The CDR3 loop spans 13 amino acids. V was clipped by 1 base and J by 7 bases, with 10 bases between them. Germline V gene lookup returns CDR1 SNHLY and CDR2 FYNNEI. CDR3 in DNA: TGTGCCAGCAGTGAAGGCAGACGAAATGAAGCTTTCTTT. Translating gives CASSEGRRNEAFF.

The V and J genes are TRBV27 and TRBJ2-7; no reliable D call. The germline CDR1 and CDR2 sequences are MNHEY and SMNVEV (reference sequence). CDR3 length: 14 amino acids. V was shortened by 6 bases and J by 0 bases, with 12 bases between the two germline ends. The CDR3 bases are TGTGCCAGCAGGACGCCGGGCCGCTCCTACGAGCAGTACTTC. The encoded protein is CASRTPGRSYEQYF.

This chain joins TRBV7-2 and TRBJ2-7, with 7 bases lining up with TRBD2. The germline V gene has CDR1 SGHTA and CDR2 FQGNSA. This CDR3 is built from 13 residues. V was pared by 8 bases and J by 3 bases, with 7 bases of the junction left unmatched. The CDR3 sequence: CASQNTGGYEQYF. As DNA, the CDR3 is TGTGCCAGCCAAAACACGGGGGGCTACGAGCAGTACTTC.

The chain combines TRBV30 with TRBJ2-7, with D tentatively TRBD1 (6 bases). In germline, CDR1 is GTSNPN, CDR2 SVGIG (reference sequence). Deletions cut 2 bases from V and 2 bases from J, with 13 bases between. This CDR3 has 14 amino acids. The CDR3 spells CAWSTPDRTYEQYF. The CDR3 DNA sequence: TGTGCCTGGAGTACCCCCGACAGGACCTACGAGCAGTACTTC. Variable domain in full (rest from reference TRBV30 and TRBJ2-7): SQTIHQWPATLVQPVGSPLSLECTVEGTSNPNLYWYRQAAGRGLQLLFYSVGIGQISSEVPQNLSASRPQDRQFILSSKKLLLSDSGFYLCAWSTPDRTYEQYFGPGTRLTVT.

The gene calls are TRBV29-1 and TRBJ2-6; D not certain. CDR1 SQVTM and CDR2 ANQGSEA come from the germline V gene. This CDR3 is 13 amino acids long. V lost 5 bases and J 2 bases, leaving 7 bases between the germline ends. CDR3 sequence: CSVYWAGANVLTF. The CDR3, as DNA: TGCAGCGTTTACTGGGCTGGGGCCAACGTCCTGACTTTC.

This clone turned up a few times. V is TRBV5-6 and J is TRBJ1-5; 9 bases match TRBD1. CDR1 and CDR2 from the germline V gene are SGHDT and YYEEEE. This CDR3 has 15 residues. V shed 3 bases and J 5 bases; nucleotides not matched to a gene: 6. The chain's CDR3 is CASSSGTGPYQPQHF. CDR3 coding DNA: TGTGCCAGCAGCTCCGGGACAGGGCCCTATCAGCCCCAGCATTTT.

The V call is TRBV2, the J call TRBJ1-5; D is possibly TRBD1 (6 bases). The germline gives CDR1 SNHLY, CDR2 FYNNEI. The CDR3 has 15 amino acids. V was clipped by 6 bases and J by 2 bases, with 14 bases between them. The CDR3 DNA sequence: TGTGCCAGCAGGAAGGGGACATCTGGCAATCAGCCCCAGCATTTT. Translation: CASRKGTSGNQPQHF.

The genes are TRBV7-6 and TRBJ1-4; possibly TRBD1 for D (6 bases). Per the germline V gene, CDR1 is SGHVS and CDR2 is FNYEAQ. CDR3 length equals 13 residues. V was cut by 4 bases and J by 7 bases, with 10 bases left in between. The CDR3 sequence is CASSSQGSEKLFF. The CDR3 DNA is TGTGCCAGCAGCTCACAGGGTTCTGAAAAACTGTTTTTT.

The chain's CDR3 is CASSSGPLIVNTEAFF. CDR3 coding DNA: TGTGCCAGCAGCTCGGGACCTCTGATAGTGAACACTGAAGCTTTCTTT. The chain recombines TRBV7-2 with TRBJ1-1, with D maybe TRBD1 (5 bases). V shed 4 bases and J shed 0 bases, with 15 bases lying between them. Germline CDR1 reads SGHTA; CDR2 reads FQGNSA. The CDR3 covers 16 residues.

V gene TRBV25-1 combines with J gene TRBJ2-1; perhaps TRBD2 as D (7 bases). This CDR3 has 18 residues. The V end was cut by 6 bases, the J end by 7 bases, with 28 bases between. In germline, CDR1 is MGHDK, CDR2 SYGVNS. The CDR3 DNA sequence: TGTGCCAGCAGCGAAAGCGGGGCGGGCCGGGGGCTTTGGAATGAGCAGTTCTTC. Translated, it gives CASSESGAGRGLWNEQFF.

The CDR3 DNA sequence: TGCAGCGTTGAAATGGACAACATGAACACTGAAGCTTTCTTT. Translation gives CSVEMDNMNTEAFF. V gene TRBV29-1 combines with J gene TRBJ1-1; perhaps TRBD1 as D (5 bases). V shed 2 bases and J shed 0 bases, with 10 bases lying between them. CDR3 length equals 14 residues. In germline, CDR1 is SQVTM, CDR2 ANQGSEA.

The V and J genes are TRBV10-2 and TRBJ2-7, with D possibly being TRBD1 (7 bases). Trimming pared 11 bases from V and 7 bases from J, leaving 12 bases between. This CDR3 region has 10 residues. In germline, CDR1 is WSHSY, CDR2 SAAADI. The CDR3 DNA reads TGCGCCGCAGGGGGGTTGGAGCAGTACTTC. The encoded protein is CAAGGLEQYF.

The J gene is TRBJ1-2, the V gene TRBV30; the D gene is possibly TRBD1 (6 bases). V was clipped by 1 base and J by 7 bases, with 16 bases between them. This CDR3 is built from 14 residues. Germline loops: CDR1 GTSNPN, CDR2 SVGIG (reference sequence). For the CDR3, the DNA is TGTGCCTGGAGTGGTCCAACAGGGCCTTTTGGCTACACCTTC. Amino acid sequence: CAWSGPTGPFGYTF.

The chain couples TRBV6-5 to TRBJ1-3; unclear D gene. Germline V CDR1 and CDR2: MNHEY, SVGAGI. The V end lost 3 bases, the J end lost 4 bases, and 10 bases lay between the germline ends. This CDR3 has 14 residues. The CDR3 loop reads CASSYGGLGNTIYF. In nucleotides, the CDR3 is TGTGCCAGCAGTTATGGAGGGTTGGGAAACACCATATATTTT.

This rearrangement joins TRBV5-1 to TRBJ2-5; D not resolved. The CDR3 is 14 residues long. Germline V gene data show CDR1 as SGHRS and CDR2 as YFSETQ. With 1 base removed from V and 2 bases from J, the gap between germline ends came to 9 bases. The CDR3 region has the DNA TGCGCCAGCAGCTTGTTTGCCGAACAAGAGACCCAGTACTTC. It is translated as CASSLFAEQETQYF.

The chain joins TRBV9 to TRBJ1-5; D is perhaps TRBD1 (5 bases). Looked up from germline, CDR1 is SGDLS and CDR2 is YYNGEE. The CDR3 is 14 residues long. Trimming left V 2 bases short and J 5 bases short, with 11 bases between. The CDR3 DNA reads TGTGCCAGCAGCGTCAGAAAAGGGGATCAGCCCCAGCATTTT. Translation: CASSVRKGDQPQHF.

In its sample, this clone was seen once. The CDR3 sequence is CASSRDTNYGYTF. The CDR3 DNA reads TGTGCCAGCAGCCGGGATACTAACTATGGCTACACCTTC. This chain links TRBV27 with TRBJ1-2; D unclear. Germline V gives CDR1 MNHEY, CDR2 SMNVEV (reference sequence). The CDR3 has 13 amino acids. V was trimmed by 6 bases and J by 0 bases, leaving 8 bases between them.

This chain uses TRBV7-9 with TRBJ1-2; TRBD1 might be the D (5 bases). Germline assignment: CDR1 SEHNR and CDR2 FQNEAQ (reference sequence). This CDR3 has 16 residues. The V end lost 0 bases, the J end lost 3 bases, and 14 bases lay between the germline ends. As DNA, the CDR3 is TGTGCCAGCAGCTTAGCGCAATGGGGGAGTGACTATGGCTACACCTTC. The encoded protein is CASSLAQWGSDYGYTF.

The chain employs TRBV9 and TRBJ2-2; D is uncertain. Trimming pared 0 bases from V and 4 bases from J, leaving 7 bases between. The V gene's germline CDR1 is SGDLS and CDR2 YYNGEE. This CDR3 has 14 amino acids. This CDR3 reads CASSVVTATGELFF. The CDR3 nucleotides are TGTGCCAGCAGCGTAGTAACTGCCACCGGGGAGCTGTTTTTT.

DNA for the CDR3: TGTGCCAGCAGCTTACCTAGCGGGGGAGTGGCCAAAAACATTCAGTACTTC. As protein: CASSLPSGGVAKNIQYF. This chain joins TRBV5-4 and TRBJ2-4; TRBD2 aligns across 10 bases. This CDR3 comprises 17 residues. In germline, CDR1 is SGHNT, CDR2 YYREEE (reference sequence). Trimming removed 2 bases from V and 1 base from J; junction bases left unmatched: 6.

This clone has more than one count but fewer than ten. The chain is built from TRBV2 and TRBJ1-5, with D possibly TRBD1 on 6 matching bases. There are 14 residues in the CDR3. Per the germline V gene, CDR1 is SNHLY and CDR2 is FYNNEI. Trimming shortened V by 4 bases and J by 5 bases, and 12 bases separated the two germline ends. The CDR3 sequence is CASSVWGRDQPQHF. The DNA for the CDR3 is TGTGCCAGCAGTGTCTGGGGGCGGGATCAGCCCCAGCATTTT. Filled out from reference TRBV2 and TRBJ1-5, the complete variable domain reads EPEVTQTPSHQVTQMGQEVILRCVPISNHLYFYWYRQILGQKVEFLVSFYNNEISEKSEIFDDQFSVERPDGSNFTLKIRSTKLEDSAMYFCASSVWGRDQPQHFGDGTRLSIL.